This TCR beta chain was sequenced for a study of blood T cells in healthy people across ages (dated by TCRdb to between 2015 and 2017). A note on the overall study: In model experiments, template switching captured roughly one uniquely barcoded TCR beta cDNA molecule for every two T cells. Using deep sequencing normalized with unique cDNA molecular identifiers, the study measured how TCR beta repertoire diversity changes with age. The donors were divided into four age groups: young (average about 16 years), middle-aged (under 40), aged (around 67) and long-lived (roughly 88). Donors of different ages were randomly distributed across sequencing lanes to avoid experimental bias. Using the same blood draw, the study looked at two additional independent replicas of 1 million unique cDNA reads for two donors, one aged 18 to 30 and the other aged 80 or older.

CDR1 and CDR2 are drawn from the germline V gene: MDHEN, SYDVKM. Between the V and J ends, shortened by 4 bases and 4 bases respectively, the junction contains 21 bases. The CDR3 runs 17 amino acids, cysteine and phenylalanine included. Of all the DNA, just the CDR3 is kept, 51 bases in frame from base 1. Study-wide conclusions, independent of this receptor: Since profiling was done on bulk unsorted PBMCs, naive and antigen-experienced compartments could not be conclusively compared. Observed TCR beta diversity correlated strongly with the percentage of naive T cells measured by flow cytometry. Observed TCR beta diversity per million T cells fell roughly linearly with age, and a significant reduction was already apparent by age approximately 40. Because the CMV infection status of the donors was unknown, age-related changes in expanded clonotypes may potentially have been confounded. Estimates of total diversity based on one million sequenced T cells were regarded as lower bounds and as underestimates. Compared with the aged group, the long-lived group had more naive CD4+ T cells, fewer expanded clones and increased TCR diversity, a pattern suggesting age selection.

Comment on this clonotype: Its antigen remains unidentified. The input lacks base qualities; no much larger clone sits a single base away.

Library prep was done by 5' RACE. Sequencing was carried out with an Illumina HiSeq 2500. A second PCR of about 7 to 12 cycles was performed with a sample-barcoded 5' primer and a J-beta primer mix. A template-switch 5' adaptor carrying 12 random nucleotides introduced a unique molecular identifier onto each TCR beta cDNA molecule. At least 3 million CDR3-containing paired-end reads were obtained from each sample. First-strand cDNA was synthesized from all RNA with the Mint cDNA synthesis kit, primed by a TRBC-specific oligonucleotide. All cDNA was treated with uracil-DNA glycosylase and then went through a first 18-cycle PCR with the universal primers M1SS and BC2_uni_R. Turning to the authors' computational methods: Normalization of each sample was performed by random selection of 1 million high-quality reads, each carrying a distinct molecular identifier. Instead of being binned into consensus sequences, reads that shared molecular identifiers were thrown out. CDR3 identification, clonotype clustering and error correction used MiTCR with a Q25 quality threshold and the strictest error-elimination algorithm. A nonparametric unseen species model using Euler transformation provided a lower-bound estimate of total TCR beta diversity. TCRdb redid the processing of the public reads, applying fastp at Q25 and MiXCR, and retained in-frame beta chains. Each entry merges the rows of one CDR3 protein and shows their most common DNA and genes. What appears here as the V and J calls and clone size reflects TCRdb's work, not the paper's. The sample table contains about 680,000 distinct CDR3 sequences; only one count was recorded for about 52% of them. Jointly, the top ten make up roughly 30% of the sample.

The donors were roughly 39 Caucasian individuals from Russia, aged roughly 6 to 100 years, who were systemically healthy. Each donor gave roughly 9.5 milliliters of peripheral blood, collected into EDTA-treated Vacutainer tubes. Ficoll-Paque density-gradient centrifugation was used to isolate PBMCs, with at least 6 million per sample. Trizol reagent was used to extract total RNA from PBMCs, with at least 5.5 micrograms per sample. For every donor, an aliquot of PBMCs went through flow cytometry to measure the percentages of naive CD45RAhigh/CD27high T cells. This clonotype originated in a woman aged 60-70 years in good health. The rearrangement joined TRBV28 to TRBJ2-3; the D segment cannot be called with confidence. Sequences were obtained from blood. The nucleotides read TGTGCCAGCAGTTCCTTGGCCGGGTCCCTTAGTCCAGATACGCAGTATTTT. Translation gives CASSSLAGSLSPDTQYF. Extended through the reference TRBV28 and TRBJ2-3 proteins, this CDR3 yields the full variable domain: DVKVTQSSRYLVKRTGEKVFLECVQDMDHENMFWYRQDPGLGLRLIYFSYDVKMKEKGDIPEGYSVSREKKERFSLILESASTNQTSMYLCASSSLAGSLSPDTQYFGPGTRLTVL.